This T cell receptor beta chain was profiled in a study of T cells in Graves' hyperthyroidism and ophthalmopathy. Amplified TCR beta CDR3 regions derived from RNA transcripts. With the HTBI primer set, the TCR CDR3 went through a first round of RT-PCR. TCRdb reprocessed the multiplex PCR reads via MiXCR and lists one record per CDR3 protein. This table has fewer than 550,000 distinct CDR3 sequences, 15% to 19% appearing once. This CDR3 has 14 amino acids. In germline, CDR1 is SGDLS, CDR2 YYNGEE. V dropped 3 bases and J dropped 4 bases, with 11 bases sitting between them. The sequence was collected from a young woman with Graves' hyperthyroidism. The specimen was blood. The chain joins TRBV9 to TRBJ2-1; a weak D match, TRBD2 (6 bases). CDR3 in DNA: TGTGCCAGCAGCGGGGGACTTTCGTACAATGAGCAGTTCTTC. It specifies CASSGGLSYNEQFF.